Below, 9 T cell receptor beta chains from the same sample are listed, as sequenced in a study of CD8 T cells in Susac syndrome. RNA was extracted with the RNeasy kit, and a quantity of about 0.45 to 1 ug was reverse transcribed using random hexamers. Each CDR3 protein gets one entry after TCRdb re-called the immunoSEQ multiplex PCR reads with MiXCR. Found here are 150,000 to 250,000 distinct CDR3 sequences, roughly 96% of them singletons; the top ten hold approximately 0.097%. What was sequenced was CD4+ T cells from PBMCs. Source of these receptors: a human donor with multiple sclerosis.

The V gene is TRBV6-2 or TRBV6-3, the J gene TRBJ2-1; D gene ambiguous. V lost 0 bases and J 10 bases, leaving 16 bases between the germline ends. Germline assignment: CDR1 MNHEY and CDR2 SVGEGT. The CDR3 loop spans 15 amino acids. CDR3 sequence (DNA): TGTGCCAGCAGTTACTCGTACGCGGAGCAGGCAGAGCAGTTCTTC. This codes for CASSYSYAEQAEQFF.

This chain joins TRBV20-1 and TRBJ2-1; 13 bases are shared with TRBD2. This CDR3 is built from 13 residues. Germline V gene data show CDR1 as DFQATT and CDR2 as SNEGSKA (reference sequence). V shed 6 bases, J shed 8 bases, and the junction held 4 bases outside the gene matches. This chain's CDR3 is CSAGTSGIHEQFF. The CDR3, as DNA: TGCAGTGCCGGGACTAGCGGGATCCATGAGCAGTTCTTC.

The chain is built from TRBV30 and TRBJ1-5, with D possibly being TRBD1 (6 bases). Germline-derived CDR1 and CDR2 are GTSNPN and SVGIG (reference sequence). V lost 2 bases and J lost 4, with 12 bases in between. This CDR3 contains 14 residues. The chain's CDR3 is CAWSPGHHNQPQHF. The CDR3 DNA follows: TGTGCCTGGAGTCCGGGACACCATAATCAGCCCCAGCATTTT.

CDR3 sequence (DNA): TGTGCCAGCTCACTGGACAGGGCCATTGATACGCAGTATTTT. Amino acids: CASSLDRAIDTQYF. The V gene is TRBV18, the J gene TRBJ2-3; 8 nucleotides align to TRBD1. The CDR3 is 14 amino acids. Germline values: CDR1 KGHSH, CDR2 LQKENI. Trimming cost V 4 bases and J 6 bases; bases outside gene matches: 6.

This clonotype was detected once. V gene TRBV3-1 combines with J gene TRBJ2-7; D uncertain. The V end was cut by 4 bases, the J end by 5 bases, with 18 bases between. The CDR3 consists of 15 residues. The germline V gene encodes CDR1 LGHDT and CDR2 YNNKEL (reference sequence). CDR3 sequence reads: CASSPRGSLWNEQYF. CDR3 bases: TGTGCCAGCAGCCCCCGCGGCTCACTATGGAACGAGCAGTACTTC.

The chain uses TRBV4-1 and TRBJ1-2; D is undetermined. The germline gives CDR1 MGHRA, CDR2 YSYEKL. This CDR3 is built from 14 residues. Trimming shortened V by 1 base and J by 8 bases, and 14 bases separated the two germline ends. The CDR3 bases are TGCGCCAGCAGCCAAGTGGGGATTCTAGGAGGCTACACCTTC. Encoded protein: CASSQVGILGGYTF.

The CDR3 region has the DNA TGTGCCAGCAGCCCGAGGAACCGGGGAGGGCCTTCCAATGAGCAGTTCTTC. It is translated as CASSPRNRGGPSNEQFF. This chain joins TRBV5-4 and TRBJ2-1; 7 positions match TRBD2. The V and J ends lost 4 bases and 6 bases, in that order; junction bases with no gene match: 16. Germline-derived CDR1 and CDR2 are SGHNT and YYREEE (reference sequence). This CDR3 spans 17 amino acids. The whole variable domain, remainder taken from reference TRBV5-4 and TRBJ2-1, is ETGVTQSPTHLIKTRGQQVTLRCSSQSGHNTVSWYQQALGQGPQFIFQYYREEENGRGNFPPRFSGLQFPNYSSELNVNALELDDSALYLCASSPRNRGGPSNEQFFGPGTRLTVL.

This chain connects TRBV9 to TRBJ2-7, with 9 bases that match TRBD2. The trim removed 4 bases at V and 0 bases at J, leaving 8 bases unmatched. The V gene's germline CDR1 is SGDLS and CDR2 YYNGEE. The CDR3 covers 16 residues. DNA for the CDR3: TGTGCCAGCAGCCCAACCACGACTAGCGGCTCCTACGAGCAGTACTTC. It codes for CASSPTTTSGSYEQYF. Full variable domain (remainder filled in from reference TRBV9 and TRBJ2-7): DSGVTQTPKHLITATGQRVTLRCSPRSGDLSVYWYQQSLDQGLQFLIQYYNGEERAKGNILERFSAQQFPDLHSELNLSSLELGDSALYFCASSPTTTSGSYEQYFGPGTRLTVT.

This clonotype was detected once. The V gene is TRBV29-1, the J gene TRBJ2-3; D might be TRBD2 (6 bases). There are 15 residues in the CDR3. V was pared by 2 bases and J by 4 bases, with 16 bases between. Germline assignment: CDR1 SQVTM and CDR2 ANQGSEA. CDR3 DNA: TGCAGCGTTGAAAAGCGACTAGTCGTGCCAGATACGCAGTATTTT. Its translation: CSVEKRLVVPDTQYF.